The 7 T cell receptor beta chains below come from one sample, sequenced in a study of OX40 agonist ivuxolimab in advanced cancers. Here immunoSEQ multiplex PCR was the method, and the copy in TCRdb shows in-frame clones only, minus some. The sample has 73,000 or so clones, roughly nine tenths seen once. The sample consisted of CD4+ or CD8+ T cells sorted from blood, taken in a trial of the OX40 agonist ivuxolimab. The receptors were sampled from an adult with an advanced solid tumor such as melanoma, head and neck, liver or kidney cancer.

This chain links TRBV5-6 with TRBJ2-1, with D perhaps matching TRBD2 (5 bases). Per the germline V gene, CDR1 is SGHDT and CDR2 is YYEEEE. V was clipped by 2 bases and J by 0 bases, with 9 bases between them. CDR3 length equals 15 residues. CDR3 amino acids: CASSFIGSSYNEQFF. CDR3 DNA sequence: TGTGCCAGCAGCTTTATTGGGAGCTCCTACAATGAGCAGTTCTTC. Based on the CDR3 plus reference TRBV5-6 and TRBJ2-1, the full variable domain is DAGVTQSPTHLIKTRGQQVTLRCSPKSGHDTVSWYQQALGQGPQFIFQYYEEEERQRGNFPDRFSGHQFPNYSSELNVNALLLGDSALYLCASSFIGSSYNEQFFGPGTRLTVL.

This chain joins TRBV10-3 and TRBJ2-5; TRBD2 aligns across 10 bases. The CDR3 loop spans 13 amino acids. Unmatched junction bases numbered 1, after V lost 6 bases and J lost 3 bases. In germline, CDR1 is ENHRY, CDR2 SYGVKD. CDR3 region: CAIRGLAKETQYF. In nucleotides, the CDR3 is TGTGCCATCAGGGGACTAGCGAAAGAGACCCAGTACTTC.

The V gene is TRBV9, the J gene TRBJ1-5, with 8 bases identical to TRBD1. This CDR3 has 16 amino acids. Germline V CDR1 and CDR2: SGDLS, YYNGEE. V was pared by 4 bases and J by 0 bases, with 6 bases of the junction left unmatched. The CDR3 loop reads CASSPTGDPSNQPQHF. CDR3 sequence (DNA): TGTGCCAGCAGCCCGACAGGGGACCCTAGCAATCAGCCCCAGCATTTT.

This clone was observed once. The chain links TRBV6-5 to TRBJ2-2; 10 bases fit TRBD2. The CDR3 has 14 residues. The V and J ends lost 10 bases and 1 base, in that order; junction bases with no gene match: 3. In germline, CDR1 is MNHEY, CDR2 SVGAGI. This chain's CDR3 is CAKSGRENTGELFF. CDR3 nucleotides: TGTGCCAAGAGCGGGAGGGAGAACACCGGGGAGCTGTTTTTT.

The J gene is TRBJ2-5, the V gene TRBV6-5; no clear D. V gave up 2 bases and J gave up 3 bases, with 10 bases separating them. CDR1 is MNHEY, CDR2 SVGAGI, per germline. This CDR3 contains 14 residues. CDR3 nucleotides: TGTGCCAGCAGTTACCACCCGGGTAAAGAGACCCAGTACTTC. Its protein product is CASSYHPGKETQYF.

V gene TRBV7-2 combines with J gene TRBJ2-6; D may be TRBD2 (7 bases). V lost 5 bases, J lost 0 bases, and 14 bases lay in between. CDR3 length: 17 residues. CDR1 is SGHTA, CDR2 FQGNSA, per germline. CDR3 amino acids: CASSLQGRASGANVLTF. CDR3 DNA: TGTGCCAGCAGCCTTCAGGGGAGGGCCTCTGGGGCCAACGTCCTGACTTTC.

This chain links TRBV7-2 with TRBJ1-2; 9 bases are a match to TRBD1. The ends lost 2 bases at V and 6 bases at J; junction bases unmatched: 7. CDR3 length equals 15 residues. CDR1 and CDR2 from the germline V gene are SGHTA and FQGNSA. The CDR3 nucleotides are TGTGCCAGCAGCTTATCGGGACAGGGTAATCATGGCTACACCTTC. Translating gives CASSLSGQGNHGYTF.